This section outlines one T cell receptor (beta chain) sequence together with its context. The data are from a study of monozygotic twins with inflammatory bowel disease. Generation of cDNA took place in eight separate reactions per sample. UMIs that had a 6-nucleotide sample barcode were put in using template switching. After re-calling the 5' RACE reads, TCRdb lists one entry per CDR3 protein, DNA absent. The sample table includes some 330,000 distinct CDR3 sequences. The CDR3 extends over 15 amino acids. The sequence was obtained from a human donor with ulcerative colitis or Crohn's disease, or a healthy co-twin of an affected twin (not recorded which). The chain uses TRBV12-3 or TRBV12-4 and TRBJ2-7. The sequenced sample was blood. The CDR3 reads CASSPPSHNTYEQYF.